This passage covers 9 T cell receptor beta chains from one sample sequenced in a study of blood T cells in healthy people across ages. Next came a second PCR, run for roughly 6 to 11 cycles, which used a sample-barcoded 5' primer along with a J-beta primer mix. TCRdb recomputed calls from the 5' RACE reads with MiXCR, one row per CDR3 protein. This table has around 1,600,000 distinct CDR3 sequences, 35% to 45% appearing once. The sequencing sample was made of blood. The receptor set was obtained from a woman under 30 in good health.

Comment on this clonotype: Relative to the germline gene, one junction end is altered; a read error may explain this. J is TRBJ2-7 and V is TRBV9; no clear D. The CDR3 length is 12 residues. Germline CDR1 SGDLS, CDR2 YYNGEE. The CDR3 bases are TGTGCCAGCAGCCCCCGGTCCTCCGAGCAGTACTTC. Its protein is CASSPRSSEQYF. Using reference TRBV9 and TRBJ2-7 for the parts outside the CDR3, the full variable domain is DSGVTQTPKHLITATGQRVTLRCSPRSGDLSVYWYQQSLDQGLQFLIQYYNGEERAKGNILERFSAQQFPDLHSELNLSSLELGDSALYFCASSPRSSEQYFGPGTRLTVT.

V is TRBV2 and J is TRBJ2-7, with 7 bases matching TRBD1. The CDR3 contains 14 residues. V gave up 3 bases and J gave up 6 bases; unmatched junction bases: 8. Per germline, CDR1 SNHLY and CDR2 FYNNEI. Here the CDR3 DNA reads TGTGCCAGCAGTGAGACAGGGTCGGTGCGCGAGCAGTACTTC. Translated, it gives CASSETGSVREQYF.

The V and J genes are TRBV4-1 and TRBJ1-5; a weak D match, TRBD1 (6 bases). From germline, CDR1 is MGHRA and CDR2 YSYEKL. This CDR3 is built from 13 residues. Trimming removed 4 bases at V and 9 bases at J, with 13 bases between. CDR3 loop: CASSLNTGPPQHF. In DNA form, the CDR3 reads TGCGCCAGCAGCCTAAATACAGGGCCGCCCCAGCATTTT.

This rearrangement joins TRBV6-2 or TRBV6-3 to TRBJ2-3; the D is unclear. V shed 10 bases and J shed 2 bases, with 19 bases lying between them. The CDR3 is 15 residues long. Looked up from germline, CDR1 is MNHEY and CDR2 is SVGEGT. This CDR3 is CAISYGGLNTDTQYF. For the CDR3, the DNA is TGTGCCATTTCATACGGTGGGTTGAACACAGATACGCAGTATTTT.

About this clonotype itself: A junction boundary mismatches the germline segment, possibly from a read error. CDR3 coding DNA: TGTGCCAGCAGCCCCTCGGGGGGAGGAGTGAATCGGCCCCAGCATTTT. Its translation is CASSPSGGGVNRPQHF. V is TRBV6-6 and J is TRBJ1-5; tentatively, D is TRBD1 (5 bases). The CDR3 totals 16 residues. Germline V CDR1 and CDR2: MNHNY, SVGAGI (reference sequence).

This clonotype was seen only a few times. The V gene is TRBV20-1, the J gene TRBJ2-5; TRBD1 or TRBD2 may be the D gene (5 bases each). The J call is uncertain, as TRBJ2-7 better fits the DNA end. CDR1 DFQATT and CDR2 SNEGSKA come from the germline V gene (reference sequence). The CDR3 extends over 13 amino acids. The CDR3 sequence is CSARSWGFLEQYF. The CDR3 DNA sequence: TGCAGTGCTAGATCCTGGGGGTTCCTCGAGCAGTACTTC.

This clonotype has just a few counts. The genes are TRBV9 and TRBJ2-5; D call uncertain. Germline V CDR1 and CDR2: SGDLS, YYNGEE. The CDR3 runs to 14 residues. V lost 0 bases and J 0 bases, leaving 6 bases between the germline ends. CDR3 coding DNA: TGTGCCAGCAGCGTAGGCCCGGACCAAGAGACCCAGTACTTC. Amino acids: CASSVGPDQETQYF.

The chain employs TRBV4-3 and TRBJ2-1; D is possibly TRBD1 (6 bases). Matching the DNA end better, TRBJ2-7 makes the J call doubtful. The CDR3 has 14 amino acids. From germline, CDR1 is LGHNA and CDR2 YSLEER. Here the CDR3 reads CASSQDGGHNEQYF. DNA for the CDR3: TGCGCCAGCAGCCAAGATGGGGGACACAATGAGCAGTACTTC.

The genes are TRBV15 and TRBJ2-7; tentative D call: TRBD1 (6 bases). The germline gives CDR1 LNHNV, CDR2 YYDKDF (reference sequence). V was pared by 0 bases and J by 4 bases, with 13 bases between. This CDR3 region has 15 residues. The CDR3 nucleotides read TGTGCCACCAGCAGAGAAATGGACAGATTTTACGAGCAGTACTTC. This codes for CATSREMDRFYEQYF.